The 29 T cell receptor beta chains below come from one sample, sequenced in a study of blood T cell repertoires in COVID-19 (dated by TCRdb to between 2020 and 2021). Library generation was performed with the immunoSEQ multiplex PCR assay. The clones in this table, taken by TCRdb from immuneACCESS, are in-frame only. Not every clone is retained; where verified, under half of the shortfall comes from an unresolved V gene, and the cause of the rest is unknown. The sample data list 190,000 or so clones, and roughly 94% of these were observed just once. The ten biggest clones cover 0.6% to 0.9% of the sample. Sequenced material: peripheral blood. The source of these receptors is a man aged 25 to 45 with COVID-19, enrolled during active disease.

This chain links TRBV5-5 with TRBJ1-4, with 7 bases that match TRBD1. V gave up 1 base and J gave up 6 bases; unmatched junction bases: 6. The germline CDR1 and CDR2 sequences are SGHKS and YYEKEE (reference sequence). The CDR3 is 15 residues long. CDR3 in DNA: TGTGCCAGCAGCTTGTACGGGCAGGGGGATGAAAAACTGTTTTTT. Amino acid sequence: CASSLYGQGDEKLFF.

V usage is TRBV6-6 and J usage is TRBJ2-2; 7 bases line up with TRBD2. With 2 bases clipped from V and 7 bases from J, the junction kept 7 bases outside the gene matches. Germline-derived CDR1 and CDR2 are MNHNY and SVGAGI (reference sequence). The CDR3 runs to 15 residues. In DNA form, the CDR3 reads TGTGCCAGCAGTTACCTGGCGGGGGTCATCGGGGAGCTGTTTTTT. Protein product: CASSYLAGVIGELFF.

The gene calls are TRBV3-1 (or the pseudogene TRBV3-2) and TRBJ1-4; D is uncertain. V lost 0 bases, J lost 2 bases, and 22 bases lay in between. The length of the CDR3 is 20 residues. Germline values: CDR1 LGHDT, CDR2 YNNKEL (reference sequence). CDR3 DNA sequence: TGTGCCAGCAGCCAAGATAATCGGGGAGTAGGTGGAGGCACTAATGAAAAACTGTTTTTT. This encodes CASSQDNRGVGGGTNEKLFF.

The rearrangement uses TRBV6-6 and TRBJ1-3; D is unresolved. This CDR3 is 16 amino acids long. The germline V and J ends were trimmed by 1 base and 1 base, with 11 bases remaining between them. CDR1 is MNHNY, CDR2 SVGAGI, per germline (reference sequence). CDR3 bases: TGTGCCAGCAGTTACTACGCACAGCTTTCTGGAAACACCATATATTTT. The encoded protein is CASSYYAQLSGNTIYF.

V and J are TRBV2 and TRBJ1-1, with 9 bases lining up with TRBD1. J gave up 4 bases and V 7 bases, and 7 bases lay outside the gene matches. The length of the CDR3 is 14 residues. Looked up from germline, CDR1 is SNHLY and CDR2 is FYNNEI. The CDR3 is CASNPQGQGTEAFF. In nucleotides, the CDR3 is TGTGCCAGCAACCCCCAGGGACAGGGCACTGAAGCTTTCTTT.

This clone was detected only once. The genes are TRBV30 and TRBJ1-1; D gene uncertain. This CDR3 comprises 16 residues. CDR1 is GTSNPN, CDR2 SVGIG, per germline (reference sequence). V was shortened by 2 bases and J by 1 base, with 17 bases between the two germline ends. CDR3 sequence: CAWSLETRAPNTEAFF. CDR3 bases: TGTGCCTGGAGTCTAGAGACGCGGGCGCCGAACACTGAAGCTTTCTTT.

The gene calls are TRBV30 and TRBJ1-4; the match to TRBD1 covers 7 bases. This CDR3 spans 15 amino acids. The V gene's germline CDR1 is GTSNPN and CDR2 SVGIG (reference sequence). Trimming removed 5 bases from V and 3 bases from J; junction bases left unmatched: 9. CDR3: CAWARVTGPNEKLFF. The CDR3 region has the DNA TGTGCCTGGGCTCGAGTGACAGGGCCTAATGAAAAACTGTTTTTT.

This chain joins TRBV5-6 and TRBJ1-5, with D maybe TRBD1 (5 bases). The CDR3 spans 16 residues. Germline V lookup: CDR1 SGHDT, CDR2 YYEEEE. V shed 2 bases and J shed 4 bases, with 16 bases lying between them. This chain's CDR3 is CASSLGDSGANQPQHF. Here the CDR3 DNA reads TGTGCCAGCAGCTTAGGGGACTCGGGAGCGAATCAGCCCCAGCATTTT.

V gene TRBV7-3 combines with J gene TRBJ2-2; tentative D call: TRBD2 (7 bases). Trimming removed 7 bases from V and 4 bases from J, with 16 bases in between. CDR3 length equals 15 residues. CDR1 is SGHTA, CDR2 FQGTGA, per germline. The CDR3 loop is CASTVGGRGTGELFF. In nucleotides, the CDR3 is TGTGCCAGCACCGTCGGGGGGCGAGGCACCGGGGAGCTGTTTTTT. Full variable domain (remainder filled in from reference TRBV7-3 and TRBJ2-2): GAGVSQTPSNKVTEKGKYVELRCDPISGHTALYWYRQSLGQGPEFLIYFQGTGAADDSGLPNDRFFAVRPEGSVSTLKIQRTERGDSAVYLCASTVGGRGTGELFFGEGSRLTVL.

The CDR3 sequence: CATSDLGGGTQYF. In DNA, the CDR3 is TGTGCCACCAGTGATTTGGGGGGCGGCACGCAGTATTTT. This chain links TRBV24-1 with TRBJ2-3, with D perhaps TRBD1 (6 bases). Germline V gene lookup returns CDR1 KGHDR and CDR2 SFDVKD. The V gene lost 0 bases and the J gene lost 9 bases, with 9 bases spanning the gap. The CDR3 has 13 residues.

The CDR3 sequence: CASSEATGQGVSYTF. The DNA for the CDR3 is TGTGCCAGCAGTGAAGCCACTGGACAGGGAGTAAGCTACACCTTC. V and J are TRBV2 and TRBJ1-2; 8 positions agree with TRBD1. V lost 0 bases, J lost 9 bases, and 9 bases stayed unmatched. This CDR3 contains 15 residues. Germline V gene lookup returns CDR1 SNHLY and CDR2 FYNNEI.

Turning to this clone: The sample carries other DNA sequences with the same CDR3. The rearrangement links TRBV5-1 to TRBJ1-5; D remains unclear. This CDR3 region has 13 residues. Germline V gene sequence: CDR1 SGHRS, CDR2 YFSETQ. V was shortened by 0 bases and J by 5 bases, with 6 bases between the two germline ends. The CDR3 loop is CASSLGGDQPQHF. The CDR3 DNA is TGCGCCAGCAGCTTGGGGGGAGATCAGCCCCAGCATTTT.

The sample holds one count of this clone. The CDR3 region has the DNA TGTGCCAGCAATCTAGACTCGAACACTGAAGCTTTCTTT. Residues: CASNLDSNTEAFF. The rearrangement links TRBV6-6 to TRBJ1-1, with D unclear. Germline V lookup: CDR1 MNHNY, CDR2 SVGAGI (reference sequence). The V end was cut by 7 bases, the J end by 1 base, with 10 bases between. The CDR3 is 13 amino acids.

The rearrangement uses TRBV11-3 and TRBJ2-2; 9 bases map to TRBD1. This CDR3 region has 15 residues. After removal of 3 bases from V and 4 bases from J, the junction contained 3 bases not matched to a gene. CDR1 is SGHNT, CDR2 YENEEA, per germline. In nucleotides, the CDR3 is TGTGCCAGCAGCTTTGGACAGGGGAGCACCGGGGAGCTGTTTTTT. Translated: CASSFGQGSTGELFF.

The chain joins TRBV5-5 to TRBJ1-1, with 9 bases matching TRBD1. Germline CDR1 SGHKS, CDR2 YYEKEE (reference sequence). CDR3 size: 16 residues. V lost 4 bases, J lost 0 bases, and 7 bases stayed unmatched. CDR3 residues: CASSPGQGFLNTEAFF. DNA for the CDR3: TGTGCCAGCAGCCCGGGACAGGGATTCTTGAACACTGAAGCTTTCTTT.

In regard to this clone: A read error may account for a junction end that differs from germline. The chain is built from TRBV27 and TRBJ2-7, with 7 bases lining up with TRBD1. In germline, CDR1 is MNHEY, CDR2 SMNVEV (reference sequence). The CDR3 is made up of 17 amino acids. The CDR3 sequence is CASSLFGPRGSSHEQYF. As DNA, the CDR3 is TGTGCCAGCAGTTTATTCGGGCCCAGGGGGTCCTCCCACGAGCAGTACTTC.

As DNA, the CDR3 is TGTGCCAGCAGCCTTAATCAGCCCCAGCATTTT. Its protein product is CASSLNQPQHF. The rearrangement joins TRBV7-2 to TRBJ1-5; D not resolved. Trimming pared 5 bases from V and 4 bases from J, leaving 3 bases between. The germline V gene has CDR1 SGHTA and CDR2 FQGNSA. The CDR3 contains 11 residues.

The chain joins TRBV15 to TRBJ2-5, with D unresolved. There are 12 residues in the CDR3. In germline, CDR1 is LNHNV, CDR2 YYDKDF (reference sequence). Trimming shortened V by 1 base and J by 3 bases, and 3 bases separated the two germline ends. The CDR3 here is CATSRGEETQYF. The DNA for the CDR3 is TGTGCCACCAGCAGAGGAGAAGAGACCCAGTACTTC.

This clone was seen only a few times. The chain is built from TRBV9 and TRBJ2-2, with 11 bases that match TRBD2. Trimming cost V 4 bases and J 2 bases; bases outside gene matches: 10. The CDR3 extends over 18 amino acids. Germline V gene lookup returns CDR1 SGDLS and CDR2 YYNGEE. The CDR3 DNA follows: TGTGCCAGCAGCCCCCGGGGTAGCGGGGGGGCAAACACCGGGGAGCTGTTTTTT. Protein sequence: CASSPRGSGGANTGELFF.

This chain uses TRBV3-1 (or the pseudogene TRBV3-2) with TRBJ2-1; TRBD2 matches at 8 bases. The CDR3 sequence is 15 residues long. With V trimmed by 2 bases and J by 1 base, 1 base remained unmatched. CDR1 is LGHDT and CDR2 is YNNKEL in the germline V gene (reference sequence). DNA for the CDR3: TGTGCCAGCAGCCAACGGGGGGGATCCTACAATGAGCAGTTCTTC. Translating it yields CASSQRGGSYNEQFF.

This rearrangement joins TRBV6-5 to TRBJ1-1; D gene ambiguous. Germline-derived CDR1 and CDR2 are MNHEY and SVGAGI. V lost 6 bases and J 5 bases, leaving 13 bases between the germline ends. The CDR3 totals 13 residues. The CDR3 nucleotides read TGTGCCAGCAGCCAATACTCTAATACTGAAGCTTTCTTT. Protein product: CASSQYSNTEAFF.

The J gene is TRBJ1-4, the V gene TRBV11-2, with 10 positions matching TRBD1. The CDR3 covers 15 residues. J gave up 2 bases and V 6 bases, and 3 bases lay outside the gene matches. Germline values: CDR1 SGHAT, CDR2 FQNNGV. The CDR3 DNA sequence: TGTGCCAGCAGTTGGACAGGGGGGACTAATGAAAAACTGTTTTTT. Translating it yields CASSWTGGTNEKLFF.

The V call is TRBV3-1 (or the pseudogene TRBV3-2), the J call TRBJ1-1; 9 bases agree with TRBD1. The ends lost 5 bases at V and 5 bases at J; junction bases unmatched: 6. From germline, CDR1 is LGHDT and CDR2 YNNKEL (reference sequence). The length of the CDR3 is 14 residues. CDR3 nucleotide sequence: TGTGCCAGCAGCTCACGACAGGGGGAGACTGAAGCTTTCTTT. Protein sequence: CASSSRQGETEAFF.

A few counts support this clone. The chain employs TRBV7-9 and TRBJ2-2; 9 bases match TRBD2. With V trimmed by 4 bases and J by 5 bases, 5 bases remained unmatched. Germline loops: CDR1 SEHNR, CDR2 FQNEAQ (reference sequence). The CDR3 is 15 residues long. The CDR3 sequence: CASSSGLAGTGELFF. Written as DNA, the CDR3 is TGTGCCAGCAGCTCGGGACTAGCTGGGACCGGGGAGCTGTTTTTT.

The CDR3 DNA reads TGTGCCAGCAGCCCCGGGACAGGGAGAGGTCGGCCGACTGAAGCTTTCTTT. Its protein product is CASSPGTGRGRPTEAFF. The V call is TRBV3-1 (or the pseudogene TRBV3-2), the J call TRBJ1-1; 9 bases match TRBD1. Losses at the gene ends were 4 bases for V and 5 bases for J; bases not matched to a gene: 14. Germline lookup yields CDR1 LGHDT and CDR2 YNNKEL (reference sequence). The CDR3 length is 17 residues.

The rearrangement links TRBV18 to TRBJ1-3; tentative D call: TRBD1 (6 bases). Trimming removed 3 bases from V and 3 bases from J, with 15 bases in between. In germline, CDR1 is KGHSH, CDR2 LQKENI. This CDR3 is built from 16 residues. CDR3 coding DNA: TGTGCCAGCTCACCTCCGACTGGGGGCTTTGGAAACACCATATATTTT. Protein: CASSPPTGGFGNTIYF. The entire variable domain, with the rest obtained from reference TRBV18 and TRBJ1-3, is as follows: NAGVMQNPRHLVRRRGQEARLRCSPMKGHSHVYWYRQLPEEGLKFMVYLQKENIIDESGMPKERFSAEFPKEGPSILRIQQVVRGDSAAYFCASSPPTGGFGNTIYFGEGSWLTVV.

This chain uses TRBV5-5 with TRBJ1-1; TRBD1 is a possible D gene (5 bases). The CDR3 extends over 14 amino acids. The germline CDR1 and CDR2 sequences are SGHKS and YYEKEE (reference sequence). V gave up 0 bases and J gave up 10 bases, with 16 bases separating them. The CDR3, as DNA: TGTGCCAGCAGCTTGGCCGTAGGGGAGGTTTCAGCTTTCTTT. Translating it yields CASSLAVGEVSAFF. Combining the CDR3 with reference TRBV5-5 and TRBJ1-1 gives the whole variable domain DAGVTQSPTHLIKTRGQQVTLRCSPISGHKSVSWYQQVLGQGPQFIFQYYEKEERGRGNFPDRFSARQFPNYSSELNVNALLLGDSALYLCASSLAVGEVSAFFGQGTRLTVV.

The chain carries TRBV19 and TRBJ1-4; D possibly corresponds to TRBD1 (5 bases). The germline V gene has CDR1 LNHDA and CDR2 SQIVND (reference sequence). CDR3 length equals 13 residues. V lost 2 bases and J 8 bases, leaving 9 bases between the germline ends. As DNA, the CDR3 is TGTGCCAGTAGTATACAACCAGGGGAAAAACTGTTTTTT. Protein sequence: CASSIQPGEKLFF.

The chain recombines TRBV10-3 with TRBJ1-4; 10 bases are shared with TRBD1. Per the germline V gene, CDR1 is ENHRY and CDR2 is SYGVKD. Losses at the gene ends were 6 bases for V and 8 bases for J; bases not matched to a gene: 12. This CDR3 region has 16 residues. Here the CDR3 DNA reads TGTGCCATCAGATCATCGCCGGGACAGGGGAGGGAAAAACTGTTTTTT. Its protein is CAIRSSPGQGREKLFF.